The clone carrying this T cell receptor beta chain was found many times. For repertoire sequencing, the TCR beta CDR3 regions were amplified from RNA transcripts. Investigators did first-round RT-PCR with HTBI primers, then second-round multiplex PCR. Each CDR3 protein is one row after TCRdb ran MiXCR on the multiplex PCR reads. Of about 640,000 distinct CDR3 sequences in the sample, just over 40% were seen once. The data stem from a study of Graves' ophthalmopathy and Graves' hyperthyroidism. Study in general: Untreated patients at initial diagnosis provided peripheral blood.

Certain patients were not enrolled. These were patients with other autoimmune diseases, uncontrolled infections, pregnancy or lactation. 7.5 to 10 ml of fresh blood yielded the PBMCs by density gradient. This receptor was identified in an adult man with Graves' ophthalmopathy. Sequencing input: peripheral blood.

CDR3 region: CASSLAVGQGQETQYF. CDR3 nucleotide sequence: TGTGCCAGCAGCTTAGCGGTCGGACAGGGCCAAGAGACCCAGTACTTC. This rearrangement joins TRBV7-2 to TRBJ2-5; 8 bases map to TRBD1. V lost 0 bases to trimming and J lost 1 base; unmatched junction nucleotides: 4. This CDR3 is built from 16 residues. The germline V gene has CDR1 SGHTA and CDR2 FQGNSA.